Below, 5 T cell receptor beta chains from the same sample are listed, as sequenced in a study of blood T cells in healthy people across ages. The use of a sample-barcoded 5' primer and a J-beta primer mix characterized a second PCR of roughly 6 to 11 cycles. TCRdb reprocessed the 5' RACE reads via MiXCR and lists one record per CDR3 protein. Of some 700,000 distinct CDR3 sequences in the sample, approximately 22% were seen once. Source material: blood. All receptors come from a man aged 65 to 79 in good health.

The V call is TRBV6-5, the J call TRBJ1-1; D not certain. Germline loops: CDR1 MNHEY, CDR2 SVGAGI. The CDR3 consists of 16 residues. Trimming took off 6 bases at V and 1 base at J, with 18 bases between the two ends. The CDR3 loop is CASSESPAPSNTEAFF. The DNA for the CDR3 is TGTGCCAGCAGCGAGTCACCCGCTCCATCGAACACTGAAGCTTTCTTT.

The chain uses TRBV4-1 and TRBJ1-1, with a weak D call TRBD1 (5 bases). V lost 0 bases, J lost 4 bases, and 12 bases lay in between. Germline values: CDR1 MGHRA, CDR2 YSYEKL. The CDR3 covers 15 residues. CDR3 nucleotide sequence: TGCGCCAGCAGCCAAGAAGGAGGCAGGGCCACTGAAGCTTTCTTT. Translated: CASSQEGGRATEAFF.

The CDR3 spells CASSLGLAGIDTQYF. CDR3 DNA sequence: TGCGCCAGCAGCTTGGGACTAGCGGGAATTGATACGCAGTATTTT. The chain combines TRBV5-1 with TRBJ2-3; 11 positions agree with TRBD2. CDR3 length: 15 residues. J gave up 6 bases and V 0 bases, and 3 bases lay outside the gene matches. Germline CDR1 is SGHRS and CDR2 is YFSETQ.

This clonotype was seen a few times. The V call is TRBV4-1, the J call TRBJ1-2; D ambiguous. Deletions cut 0 bases from V and 5 bases from J, with 19 bases between. The germline gives CDR1 MGHRA, CDR2 YSYEKL. This CDR3 is built from 17 residues. The CDR3 coding sequence is TGCGCCAGCAGCCAAGATCCCAGGACTGTATATGGGTATGGCTACACCTTC. This gives the protein CASSQDPRTVYGYGYTF.

This clonotype was found a few times. The V gene is TRBV11-2, the J gene TRBJ2-6; D is possibly TRBD1 (6 bases). V was pared by 4 bases and J by 0 bases, with 16 bases between. CDR3 length: 18 amino acids. Germline V CDR1 and CDR2: SGHAT, FQNNGV. CDR3 in amino acids: CASSSIPGQSSGANVLTF. DNA of the CDR3: TGTGCCAGCAGCTCTATACCGGGACAAAGCTCTGGGGCCAACGTCCTGACTTTC. The full variable domain, with the rest looked up from reference TRBV11-2 and TRBJ2-6, is EAGVAQSPRYKIIEKRQSVAFWCNPISGHATLYWYQQILGQGPKLLIQFQNNGVVDDSQLPKDRFSAERLKGVDSTLKIQPAKLEDSAVYLCASSSIPGQSSGANVLTFGAGSRLTVL.